The entry below describes one T cell receptor beta chain. Its target is unknown. This sample stems from a study of Ad26.COV2.S vaccination and SARS-CoV-2 variants. The wider study: The COV1001 Ad26.COV2.S trial arm included the donor. Donor got 5x10^10 or 1x10^11 viral particles of Ad26.COV2.S.

Trimming left V 3 bases short and J 4 bases short, with 15 bases between. CDR1 LGHDT and CDR2 YNNKEL come from the germline V gene (reference sequence). CDR3 length: 15 residues. Study-level results: The TCR-based breadth and depth measures might underestimate overall T cell responses. People who got the vaccine or the placebo had similar non-spike TCR breadth.

The data were produced by immunoSEQ multiplex PCR, yet TCRdb's version contains in-frame clones alone and is incomplete. The table has 200,000 to 300,000 clones, roughly 90% seen once. The treatment denotes: some 20 received Ad26.COV2.S at low or high dose, single or two shots; 5 received placebo; per-sample allocation not given. On day 63 after the first injection, vaccine and placebo recipients gave samples. V and J are TRBV3-1 (or the pseudogene TRBV3-2) and TRBJ1-1; TRBD1 is a possible D gene (5 bases). This specimen consisted of peripheral blood, obtained in a trial of Ad26.COV2.S vaccine versus placebo. This sequence originates from a person between 18 and 65 years old who received the Ad26.COV2.S COVID-19 vaccine or a placebo. CDR3 DNA sequence: TGTGCCAGCAGCCAGGACCCAGGGCGGGTCACTGAAGCTTTCTTT. This sequence encodes CASSQDPGRVTEAFF.